This T cell receptor beta chain was captured in a study of T-cell reconstitution after alpha-beta-depleted transplantation in children. Molecular barcoding with unique molecular identifiers was used for the TCRbeta library. A single record per CDR3 protein comes from TCRdb applying MiXCR to the PCR reads. This sample has 480,000 or so distinct CDR3 sequences, with 10% to 13% found just once. Turning to this clonotype: As yet, its antigen is unknown. A much larger clone is a single base away; this may be a read error.

Regarding the study as a whole: Recipient T cells and thymic progenitors that survived gave rise to the high TCRbeta diversity observed at day 60 in some patients. A year had passed since transplant, and T-cell counts and diversity by then came mostly from newly produced T cells.

Germline V gene sequence: CDR1 SGHTA, CDR2 FQGNSA. This CDR3 spans 15 amino acids. Sequencing was performed on PBMCs, taken before TCRalphabeta/CD19-depleted stem cell transplant. This rearrangement joins TRBV7-2 to TRBJ2-3; the match to TRBD2 covers 8 bases. The receptor comes from a child aged 2-15 years with inherited bone marrow failure, due to receive a stem cell transplant. The CDR3 loop is CASGFYRAGGDTQYF. In DNA form, the CDR3 reads TGTGCCAGCGGCTTCTATCGTGCGGGAGGAGATACGCAGTATTTT.